The 4 T cell receptor beta chains below come from one sample, sequenced in a study of shared clonotypes between healthy human individuals. CD45RO-negative, CCR7-selected cells formed the naive CD8 fraction, which excluded terminally differentiated effector memory CD45RA+ cells. Here immunoSEQ multiplex PCR was the method, and the copy in TCRdb shows in-frame clones only, minus some. The sample shows under 1 million clones, 85% to 95% of them seen only once. Sequencing was carried out using naive CD8+ T cells sorted from blood. The source of these receptors is a young man in good health.

The chain couples TRBV7-6 to TRBJ2-1, with 9 bases fitting TRBD2. With 0 bases clipped from V and 6 bases from J, the junction kept 3 bases outside the gene matches. CDR3 length: 15 amino acids. The germline CDR1 and CDR2 sequences are SGHVS and FNYEAQ. CDR3 bases: TGTGCCAGCAGCTTAGCGACTAGCGGACCCAATGAGCAGTTCTTC. Protein product: CASSLATSGPNEQFF.

The chain joins TRBV4-1 to TRBJ1-1, with D maybe TRBD1 (6 bases). The V and J ends lost 0 bases and 1 base respectively, with 9 bases between them. This CDR3 region has 15 residues. Germline CDR1 MGHRA, CDR2 YSYEKL. The CDR3 DNA reads TGCGCCAGCAGCCAAGAAGGACAGCGGAACACTGAAGCTTTCTTT. Its translation is CASSQEGQRNTEAFF.

V usage is TRBV29-1 and J usage is TRBJ2-1; 12 bases align to TRBD2. CDR1 is SQVTM and CDR2 is ANQGSEA in the germline V gene. The CDR3 contains 13 residues. V trimming: 7 bases; J trimming: 7 bases; junction bases outside the gene matches: 5. The CDR3 bases are TGCAGCGCTCTAGCGGGAGGGGGGAATGAGCAGTTCTTC. Translated: CSALAGGGNEQFF.

The CDR3 region has the DNA TGTGCCAGCAGTTTTACGCCGGAGGGGTACGAGCAGTACTTC. This encodes CASSFTPEGYEQYF. This rearrangement joins TRBV28 to TRBJ2-7, with D perhaps matching TRBD2 (6 bases). The germline V gene encodes CDR1 MDHEN and CDR2 SYDVKM. This CDR3 comprises 14 residues. V was shortened by 3 bases and J by 4 bases, with 13 bases between the two germline ends. The whole variable domain, filled in from reference TRBV28 and TRBJ2-7, reads DVKVTQSSRYLVKRTGEKVFLECVQDMDHENMFWYRQDPGLGLRLIYFSYDVKMKEKGDIPEGYSVSREKKERFSLILESASTNQTSMYLCASSFTPEGYEQYFGPGTRLTVT.